This T cell receptor beta chain appears in the sequencing data of a study of human T cells and chemical hapten exposure. Overall study: Epicutaneous patch tests delivered 0.01% DPC to the upper back, with evaluation at 6 days.

This clonotype appeared a few times. This sample's time point: patch test 1, 2 weeks after DPC sensitization. The sample's treatment: therapeutic diphenylcyclopropenone sensitization with weekly scalp DPC. TCRdb re-derived calls from the RACE reads in MiXCR, one entry per CDR3 protein. The data hold roughly 180,000 distinct CDR3 sequences, with 20% to 25% observed a single time. The TCR comes from a woman in her fifties or sixties with alopecia areata. Some clones in this sample may be carry-over from other donors' samples. Specimen: whole blood, collected in connection with sensitization to the hapten diphenylcyclopropenone (DPC).

The CDR3 spells CASAQGAHIYGYTF. DNA of the CDR3: TGTGCCAGCGCCCAGGGGGCGCATATCTATGGCTACACCTTC. This sequence joins TRBV3-1 and TRBJ1-2; TRBD1 agrees at 8 bases. This CDR3 contains 14 residues. V lost 8 bases to trimming and J lost 4 bases; unmatched junction nucleotides: 9. The germline gives CDR1 LGHDT, CDR2 YNNKEL (reference sequence).